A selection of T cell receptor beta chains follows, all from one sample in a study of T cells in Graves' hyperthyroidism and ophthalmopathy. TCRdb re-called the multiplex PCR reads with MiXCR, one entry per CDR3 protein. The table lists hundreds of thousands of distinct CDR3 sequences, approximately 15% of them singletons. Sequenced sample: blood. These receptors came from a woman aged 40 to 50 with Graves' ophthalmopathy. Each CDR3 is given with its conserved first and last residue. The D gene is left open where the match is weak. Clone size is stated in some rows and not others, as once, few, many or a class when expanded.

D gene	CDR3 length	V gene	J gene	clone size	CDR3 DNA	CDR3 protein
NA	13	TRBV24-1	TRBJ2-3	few	TGTGCCACCAGTGTGGGGGCCACAGATACGCAGTATTTT	CATSVGATDTQYF
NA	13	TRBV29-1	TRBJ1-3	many	TGCAGCGGATCGACAGGACCTGGAAACACCATATATTTT	CSGSTGPGNTIYF
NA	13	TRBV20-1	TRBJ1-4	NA	TGCAGTGCTAAACTCGAGTGGGGGGAAAAACTGTTTTTT	CSAKLEWGEKLFF
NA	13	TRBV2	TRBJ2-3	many	TGTGCCAGCAGTCCTGGACTAACAGATACGCAGTATTTT	CASSPGLTDTQYF
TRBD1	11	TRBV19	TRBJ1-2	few	TGTGCCACAGGGGGCAACTATGGCTACACCTTC	CATGGNYGYTF
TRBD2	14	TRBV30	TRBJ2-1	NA	TGTGCCGGCGGGACTAGCGGGAGGAAGAGTGAGCAGTTCTTC	CAGGTSGRKSEQFF
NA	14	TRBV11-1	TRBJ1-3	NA	TGTGCCAGCAGCTTAACTACATCTGGAAACACCATATATTTT	CASSLTTSGNTIYF
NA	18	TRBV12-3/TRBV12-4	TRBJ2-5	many	TGTACCAGCAGTTTAGCGCTAGCTGGGGGACGGCGCCAAGAGACCCAGTACTTC	CTSSLALAGGRRQETQYF
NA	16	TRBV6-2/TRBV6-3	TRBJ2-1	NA	TGTGCCAGCAGCCAGGGGGGGACTGGCGGGGGTTATGAGCAGTTCTTC	CASSQGGTGGGYEQFF
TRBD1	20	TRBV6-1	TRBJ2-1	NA	TGTGCCAGCAGGCCGGGACAGGGGGCTTCTAGCGGGAGATATAACAATGAGCAGTTCTTC	CASRPGQGASSGRYNNEQFF
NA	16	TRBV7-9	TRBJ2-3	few	TGTGCCAGCAGCTTCCCAGGGTCGGTGGGCGGGTATACGCAGTATTTT	CASSFPGSVGGYTQYF
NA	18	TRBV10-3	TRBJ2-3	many	TGTGCCATCAGTGAGTCGGTAAACCCGGGCCCGAGCACAGATACGCAGTATTTT	CAISESVNPGPSTDTQYF
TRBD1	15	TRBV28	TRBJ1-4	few	TGTGCCAGCAGTTCCGGACAGGGGCTTCGGGAAAAACTGTTTTTT	CASSSGQGLREKLFF
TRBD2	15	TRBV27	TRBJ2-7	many	TGTGCCAGCAGTTTAGGTGGGGGGGTTTCCTACGAGCAGTACTTC	CASSLGGGVSYEQYF
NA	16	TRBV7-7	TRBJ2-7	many	TGTGCTAGCAGCTTTCTTCGCCAAGCAGGGTGGTACGAGCAGTACTTC	CASSFLRQAGWYEQYF
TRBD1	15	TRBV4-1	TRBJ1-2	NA	TGCGCCAGCAGCGAACCATGGGACAGATCCTATGGCTACACCTTC	CASSEPWDRSYGYTF
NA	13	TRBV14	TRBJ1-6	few	TGTGCCAGCAGCCAGCTTTATAATTCACCCCTCCACTTT	CASSQLYNSPLHF
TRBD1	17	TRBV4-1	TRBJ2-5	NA	TGCGCCAGCAGCCCACAGGGGGCGCCGGTCTCGACAGAGACCCAGTACTTC	CASSPQGAPVSTETQYF
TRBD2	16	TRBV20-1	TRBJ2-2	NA	TGCAGTGCTAGTAAGAGCGGGGGGGCCAATAACGGGGAGCTGTTTTTT	CSASKSGGANNGELFF
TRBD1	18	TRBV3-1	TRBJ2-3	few	TGTGCCAGCAGCCCTACATCCGGACAGGGGTGGGGTACAGATACGCAGTATTTT	CASSPTSGQGWGTDTQYF
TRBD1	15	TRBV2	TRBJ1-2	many	TGTGCCAGTCACCTCCAGGACAGGCCGTACTATGGCTACACCTTC	CASHLQDRPYYGYTF
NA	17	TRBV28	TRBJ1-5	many	TGTGCCAGCAGTTTATGGGGAAGGGGCTTGGGCAATCAGCCCCAGCATTTT	CASSLWGRGLGNQPQHF
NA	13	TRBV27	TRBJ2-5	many	TGTGCCAGCAGTGGGGGGAACCAAGAGACCCAGTACTTC	CASSGGNQETQYF
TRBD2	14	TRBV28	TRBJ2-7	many	TGTGCCAGCGGTAGCGGGAGGACTTCCTACGAGCAGTACTTC	CASGSGRTSYEQYF